The 27 T cell receptor beta chains below were found in one sample sequenced in a study of blood T cell repertoires in COVID-19. Clones were read by immunoSEQ multiplex PCR, and TCRdb kept only the in-frame ones, dropping some. The sample consists of about 310,000 clones, over 75% of them appearing once. Sequencing input: peripheral blood. These receptors were taken from a man aged 45-60 years with active or convalescent COVID-19.

The chain joins TRBV24-1 to TRBJ2-2; the D gene is possibly TRBD1 (7 bases). From germline, CDR1 is KGHDR and CDR2 SFDVKD. The CDR3 is 17 amino acids. V lost 1 base and J lost 4, with 15 bases in between. The CDR3 spells CATSDFTGEVGTGELFF. DNA for the CDR3: TGTGCCACCAGTGATTTCACAGGGGAGGTGGGCACCGGGGAGCTGTTTTTT.

J is TRBJ2-2 and V is TRBV19, with 7 bases fitting TRBD1. CDR3 size: 16 residues. Germline V gives CDR1 LNHDA, CDR2 SQIVND (reference sequence). The junction had 10 bases not matched to a gene; V was cut back by 7 bases and J by 2 bases. The CDR3 loop reads CASTTGAAPNTGELFF. For the CDR3, the DNA is TGTGCCAGTACCACAGGGGCCGCTCCAAACACCGGGGAGCTGTTTTTT.

The chain recombines TRBV27 with TRBJ2-3; 7 positions match TRBD1. CDR1 MNHEY and CDR2 SMNVEV come from the germline V gene (reference sequence). The CDR3 has 15 residues. J gave up 8 bases and V 5 bases, and 13 bases lay outside the gene matches. CDR3 sequence: CASSNTGTARGTQYF. As DNA, the CDR3 is TGTGCCAGCAGTAATACCGGGACAGCTAGAGGTACGCAGTATTTT.

This clone was counted once. The chain joins TRBV6-5 to TRBJ2-7; 11 positions match TRBD1. This CDR3 is 14 amino acids long. Germline V CDR1 and CDR2: MNHEY, SVGAGI. Unmatched junction bases numbered 3, after V lost 5 bases and J lost 3 bases. CDR3 residues: CASSLGTGGYEQYF. The CDR3 bases are TGTGCCAGCAGTCTCGGGACAGGGGGCTACGAGCAGTACTTC.

The chain recombines TRBV2 with TRBJ2-2; tentatively, D is TRBD1 (5 bases). Per the germline V gene, CDR1 is SNHLY and CDR2 is FYNNEI. CDR3 length: 15 amino acids. The V and J ends lost 4 bases and 3 bases respectively, with 12 bases between them. The chain's CDR3 is CASSAERGDTGELFF. The CDR3 nucleotides are TGTGCCAGCAGTGCCGAAAGGGGTGACACCGGGGAGCTGTTTTTT.

CDR3 in amino acids: CASSISYSQVSRNEKLFF. CDR3 sequence (DNA): TGTGCCAGCAGCATATCTTACAGTCAGGTGTCTCGAAATGAAAAACTGTTTTTT. V usage is TRBV7-9 and J usage is TRBJ1-4; D is ambiguous. Trimming pared 5 bases from V and 5 bases from J, leaving 24 bases between. CDR3 length: 18 residues. CDR1 and CDR2 (germline): SEHNR, FQNEAQ (reference sequence).

The V call is TRBV7-9, the J call TRBJ2-1, with 7 nucleotides matching TRBD2. CDR1 is SEHNR and CDR2 is FQNEAQ in the germline V gene (reference sequence). The V gene end was trimmed by 0 bases and the J gene end by 6 bases; junction bases not matched to a gene: 8. The CDR3 runs 16 residues. The DNA of the CDR3 is TGTGCCAGCAGCTTAGCGGGAGGGAGGGCTGTCAATGAGCAGTTCTTC. It specifies CASSLAGGRAVNEQFF.

V and J are TRBV30 and TRBJ1-1; the D is unclear. Trimming cost V 2 bases and J 1 base, with 8 bases left between them. Germline CDR1 GTSNPN, CDR2 SVGIG (reference sequence). The CDR3 is made up of 13 amino acids. The CDR3 DNA follows: TGTGCCTGGAGTCTACAGCCGAACACTGAAGCTTTCTTT. Residues: CAWSLQPNTEAFF.

This clone was detected once. The genes are TRBV6-5 and TRBJ1-1; 7 bases fit TRBD1. The CDR3 runs 14 residues. Per germline, CDR1 MNHEY and CDR2 SVGAGI. V lost 5 bases to trimming and J lost 0 bases; unmatched junction nucleotides: 3. The chain's CDR3 is CASSTGAMNTEAFF. The CDR3 DNA follows: TGTGCCAGCAGTACAGGGGCCATGAACACTGAAGCTTTCTTT.

A note on this clone: The same CDR3 also results from other DNA sequences found in this sample. The rearrangement uses TRBV18 and TRBJ2-7; D unresolved. Germline assignment: CDR1 KGHSH and CDR2 LQKENI. V dropped 3 bases and J dropped 3 bases, with 6 bases sitting between them. The CDR3 spans 12 residues. In nucleotides, the CDR3 is TGTGCCAGCTCACCTACAGTCTACGAGCAGTACTTC. Amino acids: CASSPTVYEQYF.

This chain uses TRBV10-2 with TRBJ1-6, with a tentative D call TRBD1 (5 bases). CDR1 and CDR2 from the germline V gene are WSHSY and SAAADI. Trimming left V 3 bases short and J 9 bases short, with 12 bases between. The CDR3 consists of 14 residues. The CDR3 DNA is TGCGCCAGCAGTGATCAGGGTGTGAGTTCACCCCTCCACTTT. Translated, it gives CASSDQGVSSPLHF.

This clone has more than one count but fewer than ten. The rearrangement joins TRBV11-2 to TRBJ2-5; D is ambiguous. Per the germline V gene, CDR1 is SGHAT and CDR2 is FQNNGV. Trimming took off 5 bases at V and 5 bases at J, with 9 bases between the two ends. The CDR3 totals 12 residues. DNA for the CDR3: TGTGCCAGCAGCCGAACGGAGGAGACCCAGTACTTC. Translated: CASSRTEETQYF. The whole variable domain, filled in from reference TRBV11-2 and TRBJ2-5, reads EAGVAQSPRYKIIEKRQSVAFWCNPISGHATLYWYQQILGQGPKLLIQFQNNGVVDDSQLPKDRFSAERLKGVDSTLKIQPAKLEDSAVYLCASSRTEETQYFGPGTRLLVL.

The chain's CDR3 is CASRQGHEQYF. The DNA of the CDR3 is TGTGCCAGCCGACAGGGCCACGAGCAGTACTTC. This rearrangement joins TRBV6-5 to TRBJ2-7, with TRBD1 identical over 7 bases. The CDR3 has 11 amino acids. V was clipped by 8 bases and J by 5 bases; unmatched bases: 3. CDR1 and CDR2 from the germline V gene are MNHEY and SVGAGI.

In its sample, this clone was seen once. The V call is TRBV3-1 (or the pseudogene TRBV3-2), the J call TRBJ1-6; 7 bases align to TRBD1. Germline values: CDR1 LGHDT, CDR2 YNNKEL (reference sequence). The V gene end was trimmed by 5 bases and the J gene end by 8 bases; junction bases not matched to a gene: 12. This CDR3 has 16 residues. CDR3 sequence (DNA): TGTGCCAGCAGCGACGTAGGGACAGACTCCTATTCACCCCTCCACTTT. Translation gives CASSDVGTDSYSPLHF.

V gene TRBV18 combines with J gene TRBJ2-5; 8 bases are a match to TRBD1. Germline V gene data show CDR1 as KGHSH and CDR2 as LQKENI. J gave up 5 bases and V 2 bases, and 7 bases lay outside the gene matches. The CDR3 is 15 amino acids. The CDR3 nucleotides read TGTGCCAGCTCACCAGGACAGGGAGTTTGGGAGACCCAGTACTTC. Translating it yields CASSPGQGVWETQYF.

The chain carries TRBV19 and TRBJ2-3; D may be TRBD2 (5 bases). V lost 5 bases and J lost 0, with 15 bases in between. The length of the CDR3 is 16 residues. CDR1 and CDR2 (germline): LNHDA, SQIVND (reference sequence). This CDR3 reads CASSSYGAASTDTQYF. The DNA of the CDR3 is TGTGCCAGTAGTTCTTATGGAGCGGCTAGCACAGATACGCAGTATTTT.

The chain joins TRBV5-6 to TRBJ1-1; tentative D call: TRBD1 (6 bases). Per the germline V gene, CDR1 is SGHDT and CDR2 is YYEEEE. Trimming left V 2 bases short and J 3 bases short, with 14 bases between. CDR3 length: 15 residues. CDR3 bases: TGTGCCAGCAGCTTATTTTCAGGGGAATACACTGAAGCTTTCTTT. It encodes CASSLFSGEYTEAFF.

The chain carries TRBV19 and TRBJ1-1; D is perhaps TRBD1 (5 bases). Trimming took 5 bases from V and 0 from J, leaving 13 bases between them. The CDR3 has 15 amino acids. Looked up from germline, CDR1 is LNHDA and CDR2 is SQIVND (reference sequence). Written as DNA, the CDR3 is TGTGCCAGTAGTCCGACAGCTCACATGAACACTGAAGCTTTCTTT. Translation gives CASSPTAHMNTEAFF.

The J gene is TRBJ2-3, the V gene TRBV29-1; 9 bases agree with TRBD1. The CDR3 runs to 14 residues. The junction had 9 bases not matched to a gene; V was cut back by 6 bases and J by 5 bases. In germline, CDR1 is SQVTM, CDR2 ANQGSEA. CDR3 in DNA: TGCAGCGTGGGGGGGGACAGGGTCGGAGATACGCAGTATTTT. It specifies CSVGGDRVGDTQYF.

V gene TRBV28 combines with J gene TRBJ2-7; possibly TRBD2 for D (7 bases). Germline loops: CDR1 MDHEN, CDR2 SYDVKM. CDR3 length equals 14 residues. Trimming removed 6 bases at V and 4 bases at J, with 16 bases between. As DNA, the CDR3 is TGTGCCAGCAGCCAAGGGGGGGATACATACGAGCAGTACTTC. Its translation is CASSQGGDTYEQYF.

The chain recombines TRBV30 with TRBJ2-5; maybe TRBD2 (5 bases). Trimming left V 7 bases short and J 1 base short, with 16 bases between. The germline V gene has CDR1 GTSNPN and CDR2 SVGIG (reference sequence). This CDR3 region has 14 residues. CDR3 nucleotides: TGTGCCTCCACCCTGCGGAGCGGCCAAGAGACCCAGTACTTC. Residues: CASTLRSGQETQYF.

V usage is TRBV7-2 and J usage is TRBJ2-5; D gene ambiguous. CDR1 and CDR2 (germline): SGHTA, FQGNSA. V was cut by 5 bases and J by 1 base, with 5 bases left in between. This CDR3 comprises 12 residues. CDR3 nucleotide sequence: TGTGCCAGCAGCCGGAGCCAAGAGACCCAGTACTTC. Amino acids: CASSRSQETQYF.

The J gene is TRBJ2-7, the V gene TRBV7-6; TRBD2 aligns across 8 bases. V lost 3 bases to trimming and J lost 6 bases; unmatched junction nucleotides: 13. The CDR3 sequence is 16 residues long. Germline V gene lookup returns CDR1 SGHVS and CDR2 FNYEAQ. CDR3 protein: CASSFRPGLELCEQYF. In nucleotides, the CDR3 is TGTGCCAGCAGCTTCAGACCGGGACTAGAGTTGTGCGAGCAGTACTTC.

The V call is TRBV9, the J call TRBJ2-7, with 10 positions matching TRBD1. V lost 2 bases, J lost 2 bases, and 7 bases stayed unmatched. This CDR3 region has 16 residues. Germline lookup yields CDR1 SGDLS and CDR2 YYNGEE. In DNA form, the CDR3 reads TGTGCCAGCAGCGTGGGGGACAGGGGAGGAACCTACGAGCAGTACTTC. Encoded protein: CASSVGDRGGTYEQYF.

This clone has just one count. The chain recombines TRBV5-1 with TRBJ1-4, with D possibly TRBD1 on 5 matching bases. The CDR3 is 16 residues long. CDR1 is SGHRS, CDR2 YFSETQ, per germline. Trimming removed 4 bases at V and 1 base at J, with 14 bases between. The DNA for the CDR3 is TGCGCCAGCAGCCCCCCGGTGGGGGGAACTAATGAAAAACTGTTTTTT. Protein: CASSPPVGGTNEKLFF.

The V call is TRBV5-4, the J call TRBJ2-3; 10 positions match TRBD2. The CDR3 consists of 17 residues. Germline trimming cut 0 bases from V and 2 bases from J; bases unmatched to any gene: 6. The V gene's germline CDR1 is SGHNT and CDR2 YYREEE (reference sequence). Written as DNA, the CDR3 is TGTGCCAGCAGCTTGGCCCTAGCGGGGGCGTACACAGATACGCAGTATTTT. Translation: CASSLALAGAYTDTQYF.

This clone was counted between two and nine times. The chain is built from TRBV28 and TRBJ1-6, with TRBD1 matching over 8 bases. With V trimmed by 4 bases and J by 10 bases, 9 bases remained unmatched. The germline gives CDR1 MDHEN, CDR2 SYDVKM. CDR3 length equals 15 residues. The CDR3 DNA sequence: TGTGCCAGCAGTTCCCCGACAGGGGAGCGATCACCCCTCCACTTT. Protein sequence: CASSSPTGERSPLHF.